This TCR beta chain was captured by sequencing in a study of cytomegalovirus exposure and HLA in healthy donors (dated by TCRdb to the late 2010s). Looking at the study overall: In an earlier analysis of 550 to 750 of the donors, 276 Gb of sequence data and 117 million unique TCR beta sequences from roughly 180 million T cells were reported. Donor age, sex, ethnicity and CMV serostatus were compiled alongside the repertoire data. To predict cytomegalovirus infection status, the study brought together high-throughput TCR immunosequencing, statistical association of individual TCRs with disease status, and machine learning. An early release that covered about 600 HLA-typed donors contained around 330 gigabases of sequencing data and roughly 84 million unique TCR sequences. Of the 300 to 450 genotyped donors, 65% to 90% fell in the genetic ancestry cluster associated with self-reported Caucasian donors. The study profiled the T cell repertoires of hundreds of subjects by immunosequencing and related them to cytomegalovirus serostatus. The later analysis used no new phenotypic data to find candidate immune exposures, relying instead on TCR beta sequences and their occurrence across donors. To study patterns of TCR occurrence, a later analysis re-analyzed previously published TCR beta repertoires from under 750 donors and added high-resolution HLA genotyping. Both class I and class II loci were covered by HLA typing, at four-digit resolution. An earlier analysis of a few hundred of the donors applied high-throughput TCR beta sequencing to assess whether each TCR beta V gene segment acted as functional or pseudogenic. Every repertoire in the discovery cohort had been generated on one and the same sequencing platform. The number of donors typed differed by locus, with about 629-640 for A, B, C, DRB1 and DQB1, roughly 520 for DQA1, about 610 for DPA1, and approximately 470 for DPB1. The study was designed to test whether signatures of past pathogen exposure could be identified by cataloging public T cell receptors. Several DR-DQ haplotypes were treated as single units for association and clustering because of strong linkage in the cohort. On average, 235,054 unique TCR beta nucleotide sequences were sequenced per donor among some 430 genotyped donors of the cohort, with roughly 19% of those sequences being non-productive. A later genetic analysis used genome-wide SNP genotypes for about three fifths of the 666 donors, treating that subset as a discovery cohort. Along with the approximately 650-subject first cohort, a separate validation cohort of approximately 110 different subjects was used.

The study at large found these results: Because the 87-base-pair reads could not distinguish some IMGT-functional V segments, including TRBV6-2 and TRBV6-3, those segments were excluded. Strong co-occurrence of HLA alleles, especially DR and DQ, made assigning TCR associations to individual alleles difficult. Because HLA typing was unavailable for some donors at each locus, only the typed subset was used in association tests. According to a later analysis, parvovirus B19, influenza, CMV and Epstein-Barr virus appeared linked to several top co-occurrence clusters. A later analysis found that TCR association rates varied across HLA loci, with DRB1 alleles showing the most associated TCRs and HLA-C alleles the fewest. A further reported finding was that TCR beta sequences accurately predicted the HLA-A and HLA-B alleles for most subjects in the first cohort. Linkage disequilibrium might explain the correlated functional status among segregating V segments, but an unknown experimental factor could not be ruled out. The sequencing pipeline was judged likely to have produced a cluster of highly shared sequence variants as a technical artifact. Because counts were too low, about 18 rarely observed V segments, including chromosome 9 orphons, were excluded from the earlier analysis of 587 of the donors. A few of the identified cytomegalovirus-associated TCR beta chains were confirmed in vitro to be specific for cytomegalovirus antigens. In a later genetic analysis, a missense DCLRE1C variant was associated with V-gene and J-gene trimming of TCR beta chains, and the association was replicated in an independent cohort. In this cohort, only TCR beta chains were sequenced, and detectable features were limited by the absence of alpha or paired-chain data. In both the original and validation cohorts, the classifier was reported to diagnose cytomegalovirus status with high specificity and sensitivity. In a later genetic analysis, fewer N-insertions in productive TCRs were reported among donors in an Asian-associated ancestry cluster than the roughly 700-donor mean. The study gave a list of 150 to 200 TCR beta chains associated with cytomegalovirus. The presence/absence analyses assumed that sequencing depth was roughly uniform across donors, and that assumption may not be true. While some public TCRs were present in many individuals, most TCR sequences turned up only very rarely across donors. In a later analysis, HLA-associated TCR beta chains were found to be more clonally expanded and to have lower generation probabilities than equally common non-associated chains. Specific HLA alleles were associated with around 18,000 TCR beta sequences at a false discovery rate of 0.05 in a later analysis. Most CMV-associated TCR beta chains appeared to be HLA-restricted in a later analysis, and the HLA associations seemed to be driven largely by CMV exposure. Broadly in line with IMGT annotations, most TCR beta V segments showed up in productive rearrangements about 87% or about 30% of the time in an earlier analysis of approximately 640 of the donors. The authors suggested that the approach could potentially be generalized to other disease states and immunological phenotypes. CMV serostatus was the only immune exposure information available for the cohort.

Measured from the cysteine to the phenylalanine, the CDR3 is 14 residues long. Only the CDR3 region is kept as DNA, spanning 42 bases read in frame from base 1. Reading the germline V gene (reference sequence) gives CDR1 SEHNR and CDR2 FQNEAQ. From V the trimming removes 5 bases and from J it removes 4 bases, while the gene matches leave 6 bases of the junction unaccounted for. In total, more than 500 healthy bone marrow donors made up the cohort. At the time of sampling, all cohort members were nominally healthy, though unrecorded immune exposures were likely present. The donor tested CMV seropositive, placing the donor among the approximately 310 seropositive members of the cohort. Each donor provided a peripheral blood sample, and peripheral blood mononuclear cells were used for TCR beta sequencing. The Qiagen DNeasy Blood Extraction Kit was used to extract genomic DNA from the blood cell samples.

In the case of this clone: This clone's antigen is unknown. No base quality information exists; no much larger clone differs at one position.

The method was the immunoSEQ multiplex PCR assay. A mixture of 60 forward primers for TCR Vbeta segments and 13 reverse primers for TCR Jbeta segments was used in the multiplex PCR. The CDR3 region of rearranged TCR beta genes was amplified from genomic DNA with a multiplex PCR assay. The amplified TCR beta libraries were sequenced on the Illumina HiSeq System as 87-base-pair reads. Turning to the authors' computational methods: In a later analysis, tens of millions of unique TCR beta chains were counted across the 500 to 850 repertoires, and roughly 11 million of these chains were shared by at least two donors. To remove PCR and sequencing errors, raw reads were error-corrected and collapsed into unique sequences using a nearest-neighbor algorithm that merged closely related sequences. CDR3 sequences were aligned to IMGT reference sequences to assign V, D and J gene segments. Each retained sequence needed at least a six-nucleotide match to both a V gene segment and a J gene segment. Rearrangements were classified as productive when the CDR3 lacked stop codons and remained in frame with V and J, and all other rearrangements were classified as non-productive. Following IMGT convention, CDR3 was defined as the stretch from the second conserved V-encoded cysteine to the conserved J-encoded phenylalanine. The earlier analysis of roughly 590 of the donors excluded sequences that lacked an unambiguous match to a single V gene segment. An earlier analysis of several hundred of the donors called V segments functional above 56.7% productive rearrangements and segregating when the between-donor standard deviation exceeded 5%. To diagnose cytomegalovirus status from the catalog of TCR beta chain sequences, a statistical classification framework was built. A later analysis assigned V and J genes by comparing TCR nucleotide sequences with IMGT/GENE-DB human TR gene sequences. The TCRdist pipeline was used in a later analysis to assign CDR3 sequences and most-parsimonious VDJ recombination scenarios. In a later analysis, each TCR beta chain was defined by its CDR3 amino acid sequence together with its V-gene family, and reads without a unique V-gene family were excluded. To address suspected cross-contamination and a sequencing artifact, a later analysis removed 592 highly shared, low-generation-probability nucleotide sequences. For each public chain, a later analysis derived a clonal expansion index from normalized ranks of inferred template counts within each repertoire. In a later analysis, generation probabilities were computed using a VDJ recombination model fitted to out-of-frame rearrangements, and the results were checked against IGoR. Hypergeometric tests were used in a later analysis to score TCR-TCR, TCR-HLA and TCR-CMV co-occurrence, with a repertoire-size bias correction applied to the TCR pairs. In a later analysis, false discovery rates were estimated by permuting HLA or CMV assignments 20 times. In a later analysis, co-occurring TCRs were grouped using DBSCAN, and TCRdist sequence similarity was added for clustering within HLA-allele-positive subsets. Repertoires with fewer than 30,000 or more than 120,000 public chains, plus five repertoires with anomalous nucleotide sharing, were excluded from co-occurrence clustering. What TCRdb holds here is the immuneACCESS table cut down to in-frame rearrangements. Part of the clones is not present; checked against another copy, under half of the missing clones reflect an unresolved V gene, and the others are unexplained. V and J calls and clone size are as listed in that table; D and trimming were resolved from the DNA. This sample lists 65,000 to 70,000 clones; roughly four fifths were detected once. About 7.4% of the sample is held by the ten biggest clonotypes.

Source material: PBMCs. The V and J genes are TRBV7-9 and TRBJ1-1, with 8 bases matching TRBD1. This sequence was found in a woman in her twenties or thirties in good health and CMV-seropositive. The CDR3 here reads CASSARQGRTEAFF. The DNA is TGTGCCAGCAGCGCCCGACAGGGGCGCACTGAAGCTTTCTTT. The full variable domain, completed from the reference TRBV7-9 and TRBJ1-1 proteins outside the CDR3, reads DTGVSQNPRHKITKRGQNVTFRCDPISEHNRLYWYRQTLGQGPEFLTYFQNEAQLEKSRLLSDRFSAERPKGSFSTLEIQRTEQGDSAMYLCASSARQGRTEAFFGQGTRLTVV.